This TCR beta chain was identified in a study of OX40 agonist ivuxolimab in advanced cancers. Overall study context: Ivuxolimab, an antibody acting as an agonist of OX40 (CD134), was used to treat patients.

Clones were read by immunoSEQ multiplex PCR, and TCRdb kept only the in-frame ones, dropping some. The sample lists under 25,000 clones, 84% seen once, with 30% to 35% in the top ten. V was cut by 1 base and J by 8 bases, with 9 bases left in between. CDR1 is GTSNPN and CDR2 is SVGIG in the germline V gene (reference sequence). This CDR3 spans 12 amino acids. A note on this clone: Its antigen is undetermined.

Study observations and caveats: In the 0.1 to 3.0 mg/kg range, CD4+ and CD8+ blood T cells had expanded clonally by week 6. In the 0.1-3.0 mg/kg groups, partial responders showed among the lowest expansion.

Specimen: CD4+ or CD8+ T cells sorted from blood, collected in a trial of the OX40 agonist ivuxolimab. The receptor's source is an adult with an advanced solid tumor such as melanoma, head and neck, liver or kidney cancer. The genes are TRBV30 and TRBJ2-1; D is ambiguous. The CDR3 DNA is TGTGCCTGGAGTGCCAATCGGGATGAGCAGTTCTTC. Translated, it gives CAWSANRDEQFF. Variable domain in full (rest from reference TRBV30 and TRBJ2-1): SQTIHQWPATLVQPVGSPLSLECTVEGTSNPNLYWYRQAAGRGLQLLFYSVGIGQISSEVPQNLSASRPQDRQFILSSKKLLLSDSGFYLCAWSANRDEQFFGPGTRLTVL.